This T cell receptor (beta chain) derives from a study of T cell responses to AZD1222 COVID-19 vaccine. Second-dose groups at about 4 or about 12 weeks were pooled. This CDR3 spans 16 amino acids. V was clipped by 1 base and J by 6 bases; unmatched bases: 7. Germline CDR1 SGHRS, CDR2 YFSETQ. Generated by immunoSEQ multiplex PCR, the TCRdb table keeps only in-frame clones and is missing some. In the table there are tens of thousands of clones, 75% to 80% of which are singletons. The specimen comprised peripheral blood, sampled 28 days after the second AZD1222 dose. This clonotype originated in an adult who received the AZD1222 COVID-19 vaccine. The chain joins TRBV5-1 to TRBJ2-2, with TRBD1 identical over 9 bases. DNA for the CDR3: TGCGCCAGCAGCTTGAGGGGACAGGGTAGCGCCGGGGAGCTGTTTTTT. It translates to CASSLRGQGSAGELFF.